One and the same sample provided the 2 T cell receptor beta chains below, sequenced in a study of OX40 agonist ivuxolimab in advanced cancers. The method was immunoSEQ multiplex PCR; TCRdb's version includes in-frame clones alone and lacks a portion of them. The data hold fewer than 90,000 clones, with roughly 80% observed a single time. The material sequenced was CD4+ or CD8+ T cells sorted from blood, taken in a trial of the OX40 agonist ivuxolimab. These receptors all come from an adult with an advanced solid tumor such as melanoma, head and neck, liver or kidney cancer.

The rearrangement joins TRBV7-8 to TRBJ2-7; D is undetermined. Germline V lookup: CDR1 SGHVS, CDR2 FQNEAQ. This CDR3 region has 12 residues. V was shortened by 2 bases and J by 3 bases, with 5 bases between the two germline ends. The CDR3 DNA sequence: TGTGCCAGCAGCTTATGGGGCTACGAGCAGTACTTC. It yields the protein CASSLWGYEQYF.

In DNA form, the CDR3 reads TGTGCCAGCAGAGCTACTAGCGGGAACACCGGGGAGCTGTTTTTT. This encodes CASRATSGNTGELFF. The V call is TRBV28, the J call TRBJ2-2; 8 nucleotides align to TRBD2. The CDR3 runs 15 residues. The V gene's germline CDR1 is MDHEN and CDR2 SYDVKM. The J segment lost 1 base and the V segment lost 6 bases, leaving 4 bases of the junction unmatched.